This paragraph reports one T cell receptor (beta chain). These data belong to a study of T cell repertoires in ileal Crohn's disease. The CDR3 is 19 amino acids. Germline V gives CDR1 SGHDT, CDR2 YYEEEE. The V and J ends lost 0 bases and 4 bases respectively, with 25 bases between them. Sequencing used immunoSEQ multiplex PCR; TCRdb keeps in-frame clones, though not all of them. Altogether thousands of clones are present, around 80% being singletons, with the ten largest covering about 20%. Time point of the sample: neoterminal ileum biopsy at postoperative endoscopy, about 6 months after surgery. Adults with ileal or ileocolonic Crohn's disease and an indication for resection were eligible.

The TCR was taken from an adult with Crohn's disease. V and J are TRBV5-6 and TRBJ1-2; D remains ambiguous. The sequencing sample was made of ileal tissue. In nucleotides, the CDR3 is TGTGCCAGCAGCTTGGCGAGGGCTACTTACCCTCCCACTATCTATGGCTACACCTTC. Translating it yields CASSLARATYPPTIYGYTF.